Described below is a single TCR beta chain sequence and its context. Antigen unknown. This specimen belongs to a study of shared clonotypes between healthy human individuals. Study-wide background: Every donor yielded three CD4 naive, three CD4 memory, two CD8 naive and one CD8 memory plate. Overall study results and limits: Larger richness was generally estimated for naive than memory subsets. Shared across several donors were around 4.7% of the naive CD4 clonotypes.

Each subset's genomic DNA was shared equally among a number of immunoSEQ plates. Clones were read by immunoSEQ multiplex PCR, and TCRdb kept only the in-frame ones, dropping some. The table shows some 2,100,000 clones, with about 93% occurring only once. The V gene lost 4 bases and the J gene lost 3 bases, with 10 bases spanning the gap. From germline, CDR1 is GTSNPN and CDR2 SVGIG (reference sequence). CDR3 length: 12 residues. CD45RO-negative, CCR7-positively selected cells formed the naive CD8 fraction, excluding terminally differentiated effector memory CD45RA+ cells. The source material was naive CD8+ T cells from PBMCs. This TCR derives from a man in his late teens or twenties in good health. Some clones in this sample may be carry-over from other donors' samples. The chain couples TRBV30 to TRBJ2-7; D gene uncertain. CDR3 loop: CAWNVPSYEQYF. CDR3 DNA sequence: TGTGCCTGGAACGTCCCCAGCTACGAGCAGTACTTC. Combining the CDR3 with reference TRBV30 and TRBJ2-7 gives the whole variable domain SQTIHQWPATLVQPVGSPLSLECTVEGTSNPNLYWYRQAAGRGLQLLFYSVGIGQISSEVPQNLSASRPQDRQFILSSKKLLLSDSGFYLCAWNVPSYEQYFGPGTRLTVT.